One sample yielded the 13 T cell receptor beta chains listed below, sequenced in a study of cytomegalovirus exposure and HLA in healthy donors. PCR primers comprised 60 Vbeta and 13 Jbeta primers. The protocol was immunoSEQ multiplex PCR, while the TCRdb copy is restricted to in-frame clones and leaves out a portion. The top ten hold 2.6% of the sample, which has more than 200,000 clones, about two thirds seen once. Material: PBMCs. These receptors all stem from a man aged 35 to 55 in good health and CMV-seropositive.

The gene calls are TRBV6-5 and TRBJ2-7, with D perhaps matching TRBD2 (6 bases). Trimming removed 8 bases from V and 7 bases from J, with 15 bases in between. Germline CDR1 is MNHEY and CDR2 is SVGAGI. This CDR3 is 12 amino acids long. CDR3 loop: CASGWRDGEQYF. CDR3 in DNA: TGTGCCAGCGGATGGAGGGATGGGGAGCAGTACTTC.

V and J are TRBV7-6 and TRBJ2-1; 8 positions match TRBD1. Per germline, CDR1 SGHVS and CDR2 FNYEAQ. V lost 0 bases, J lost 5 bases, and 3 bases stayed unmatched. The CDR3 totals 15 residues. CDR3 region: CASSLAVTGDNEQFF. CDR3 nucleotide sequence: TGTGCCAGCAGCTTAGCGGTGACAGGGGACAATGAGCAGTTCTTC.

Details on this clone: The same CDR3 arises from other DNA sequences in this sample as well. CDR3 bases: TGTGCCAGCCGGCAGGGGCCCTACGAGCAGTACTTC. Translation: CASRQGPYEQYF. V and J are TRBV2 and TRBJ2-7; perhaps TRBD1 as D (6 bases). Germline CDR1 reads SNHLY; CDR2 reads FYNNEI. CDR3 size: 12 residues. The V gene lost 8 bases and the J gene lost 2 bases, with 10 bases spanning the gap. The full variable domain, its missing parts supplied by reference TRBV2 and TRBJ2-7, is EPEVTQTPSHQVTQMGQEVILRCVPISNHLYFYWYRQILGQKVEFLVSFYNNEISEKSEIFDDQFSVERPDGSNFTLKIRSTKLEDSAMYFCASRQGPYEQYFGPGTRLTVT.

The V and J genes are TRBV5-1 and TRBJ2-7, with D tentatively TRBD2 (5 bases). This CDR3 is 14 amino acids long. Deletions cut 4 bases from V and 5 bases from J, with 16 bases between. Germline loops: CDR1 SGHRS, CDR2 YFSETQ. The CDR3: CASSGGLNGNEQYF. DNA of the CDR3: TGCGCCAGCAGCGGCGGGCTAAATGGCAACGAGCAGTACTTC.

This clone was detected a few times. This chain connects TRBV27 to TRBJ1-3, with 8 bases identical to TRBD1. This CDR3 has 15 residues. Germline CDR1 reads MNHEY; CDR2 reads SMNVEV (reference sequence). V dropped 6 bases and J dropped 0; count of bases not matched to a gene: 4. CDR3 amino acids: CASRSGTGSGNTIYF. As DNA, the CDR3 is TGTGCCAGCAGATCGGGGACAGGCTCTGGAAACACCATATATTTT.

CDR3 coding DNA: TGTGCCAGCGCGCGGGGTGCGGGGGACGAGCAGTACTTC. Translated, it gives CASARGAGDEQYF. V usage is TRBV27 and J usage is TRBJ2-7; the match to TRBD2 covers 7 bases. V was clipped by 8 bases and J by 5 bases; unmatched bases: 9. CDR1 and CDR2 (germline): MNHEY, SMNVEV (reference sequence). The CDR3 consists of 13 residues.

The chain employs TRBV18 and TRBJ2-5; a weak D match, TRBD2 (5 bases). Gene TRBJ2-7 matches the end of the DNA better, so the J call may be wrong. The CDR3 spans 12 residues. Germline CDR1 KGHSH, CDR2 LQKENI. CDR3 bases: TGTGCCAGCTCACCGTCGGGGAGCGAGCAGTACTTC. Encoded protein: CASSPSGSEQYF.

This clone has just one count. This chain uses TRBV11-2 with TRBJ2-5; 15 bases are a match to TRBD2. This CDR3 spans 16 amino acids. Germline V CDR1 and CDR2: SGHAT, FQNNGV. Trimming cost V 5 bases and J 0 bases; bases outside gene matches: 1. The DNA of the CDR3 is TGTGCCAGCAGCGGACTAGCGGGGGGGTACCAAGAGACCCAGTACTTC. It specifies CASSGLAGGYQETQYF.

The chain recombines TRBV5-1 with TRBJ2-2; D is unclear. V gave up 0 bases and J gave up 3 bases, with 9 bases separating them. Germline assignment: CDR1 SGHRS and CDR2 YFSETQ. CDR3 size: 15 residues. CDR3 bases: TGCGCCAGCAGCTTGGTTGGGCCCTACACCGGGGAGCTGTTTTTT. This sequence encodes CASSLVGPYTGELFF.

The chain recombines TRBV6-6 with TRBJ1-1; D might be TRBD1 (6 bases). Germline assignment: CDR1 MNHNY and CDR2 SVGAGI (reference sequence). CDR3 length equals 13 residues. The ends were cut back, 2 bases at V and 3 bases at J, with 7 bases in the middle. CDR3 DNA: TGTGCCAGCAGTTACAGGACAGACACTGAAGCTTTCTTT. It encodes CASSYRTDTEAFF.

This chain joins TRBV6-1 and TRBJ2-2; 10 bases are shared with TRBD2. Germline trimming cut 2 bases from V and 4 bases from J; bases unmatched to any gene: 4. The CDR3 loop spans 16 amino acids. From germline, CDR1 is MNHNS and CDR2 SASEGT. The CDR3 here is CASSELAGVLTGELFF. The CDR3 DNA reads TGTGCCAGCAGTGAACTAGCGGGGGTCCTCACCGGGGAGCTGTTTTTT.

The rearrangement uses TRBV28 and TRBJ1-1; possibly TRBD1 for D (6 bases). CDR3 length equals 13 residues. The V gene lost 7 bases and the J gene lost 7 bases, with 16 bases spanning the gap. Germline CDR1 and CDR2: MDHEN and SYDVKM. CDR3 sequence: CASTDRSQGEAFF. The DNA of the CDR3 is TGTGCCAGCACTGACAGGAGCCAGGGTGAAGCTTTCTTT.

This clone appeared many times. This chain links TRBV6-1 with TRBJ1-5; 7 bases match TRBD1. The CDR3 is made up of 17 amino acids. Germline V gene sequence: CDR1 MNHNS, CDR2 SASEGT. Trimming cost V 0 bases and J 2 bases; bases outside gene matches: 7. CDR3 sequence reads: CASSEAGTVLGNQPQHF. The CDR3 nucleotides are TGTGCCAGCAGTGAAGCGGGGACAGTATTGGGCAATCAGCCCCAGCATTTT.